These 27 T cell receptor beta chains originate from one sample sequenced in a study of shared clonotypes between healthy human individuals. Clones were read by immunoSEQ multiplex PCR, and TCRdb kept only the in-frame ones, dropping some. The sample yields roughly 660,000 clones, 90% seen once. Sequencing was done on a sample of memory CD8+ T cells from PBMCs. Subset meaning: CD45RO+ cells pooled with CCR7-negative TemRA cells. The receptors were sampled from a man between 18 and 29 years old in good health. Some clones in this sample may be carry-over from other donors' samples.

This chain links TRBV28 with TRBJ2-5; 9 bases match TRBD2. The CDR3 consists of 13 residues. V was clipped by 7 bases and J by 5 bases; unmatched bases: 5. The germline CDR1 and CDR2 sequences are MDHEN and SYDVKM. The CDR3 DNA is TGTGCCAGCAACGCGCTAGCGGGGGAGACCCAGTACTTC. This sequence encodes CASNALAGETQYF.

CDR3 sequence: CASSFGTGGSYEQYF. The CDR3, as DNA: TGTGCCAGCAGTTTTGGGACAGGGGGCTCCTACGAGCAGTACTTC. The rearrangement joins TRBV6-5 to TRBJ2-7; TRBD1 aligns across 11 bases. The CDR3 contains 15 residues. Germline trimming cut 4 bases from V and 0 bases from J; bases unmatched to any gene: 2. Germline lookup yields CDR1 MNHEY and CDR2 SVGAGI.

The CDR3: CASSANRDRGPFEQYF. The CDR3 bases are TGTGCCAGCAGCGCTAACCGGGACAGGGGGCCCTTCGAGCAGTACTTC. The chain joins TRBV9 to TRBJ2-7; 12 bases are a match to TRBD1. The V segment lost 3 bases and the J segment 6 bases; nucleotides outside the gene matches: 10. Germline values: CDR1 SGDLS, CDR2 YYNGEE. The CDR3 length is 16 residues.

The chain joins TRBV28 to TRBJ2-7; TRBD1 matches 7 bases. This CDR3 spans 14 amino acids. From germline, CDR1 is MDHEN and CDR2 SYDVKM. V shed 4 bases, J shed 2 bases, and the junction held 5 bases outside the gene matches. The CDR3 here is CASSSWDRTYEQYF. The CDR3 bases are TGTGCCAGCAGTTCGTGGGACAGAACCTACGAGCAGTACTTC. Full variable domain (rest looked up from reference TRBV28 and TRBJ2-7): DVKVTQSSRYLVKRTGEKVFLECVQDMDHENMFWYRQDPGLGLRLIYFSYDVKMKEKGDIPEGYSVSREKKERFSLILESASTNQTSMYLCASSSWDRTYEQYFGPGTRLTVT.

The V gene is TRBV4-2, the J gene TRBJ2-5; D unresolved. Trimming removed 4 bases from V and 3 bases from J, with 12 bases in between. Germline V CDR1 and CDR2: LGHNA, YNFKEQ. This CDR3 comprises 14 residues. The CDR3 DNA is TGTGCCAGCAGCCCGCGTCTGGTGGAAGAGACCCAGTACTTC. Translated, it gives CASSPRLVEETQYF.

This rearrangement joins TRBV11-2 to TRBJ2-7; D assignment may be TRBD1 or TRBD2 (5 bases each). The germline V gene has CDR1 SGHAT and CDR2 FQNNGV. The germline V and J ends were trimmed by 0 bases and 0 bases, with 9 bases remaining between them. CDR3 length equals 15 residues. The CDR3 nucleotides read TGTGCCAGCAGCTTAGATCGGGGCAACTCCTACGAGCAGTACTTC. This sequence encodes CASSLDRGNSYEQYF.

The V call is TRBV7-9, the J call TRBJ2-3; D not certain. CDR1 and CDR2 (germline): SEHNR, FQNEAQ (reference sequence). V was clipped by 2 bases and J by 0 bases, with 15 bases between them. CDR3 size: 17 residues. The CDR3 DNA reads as TGTGCCAGCAGCTTACCCCCTGTGACACATAGCACAGATACGCAGTATTTT. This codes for CASSLPPVTHSTDTQYF.

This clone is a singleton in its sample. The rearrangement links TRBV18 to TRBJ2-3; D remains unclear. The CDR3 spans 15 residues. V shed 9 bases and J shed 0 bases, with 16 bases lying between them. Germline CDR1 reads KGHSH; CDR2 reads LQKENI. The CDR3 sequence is CASTSSTFSTDTQYF. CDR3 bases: TGTGCCAGTACAAGTAGCACCTTCAGCACAGATACGCAGTATTTT.

CDR3 protein: CASSTPALDGFSYEQYF. The CDR3 DNA is TGCGCCAGCAGCACTCCCGCGCTAGATGGATTCTCCTACGAGCAGTACTTC. V usage is TRBV5-1 and J usage is TRBJ2-7; D gene ambiguous. Germline V lookup: CDR1 SGHRS, CDR2 YFSETQ. CDR3 length equals 17 residues. The V end lost 4 bases, the J end lost 0 bases, and 20 bases lay between the germline ends.

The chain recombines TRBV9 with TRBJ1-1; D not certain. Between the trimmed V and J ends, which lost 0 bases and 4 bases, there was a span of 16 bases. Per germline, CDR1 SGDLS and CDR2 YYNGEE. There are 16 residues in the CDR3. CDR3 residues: CASSVGGQHRGTEAFF. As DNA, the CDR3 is TGTGCCAGCAGCGTAGGTGGGCAGCACCGAGGCACTGAAGCTTTCTTT.

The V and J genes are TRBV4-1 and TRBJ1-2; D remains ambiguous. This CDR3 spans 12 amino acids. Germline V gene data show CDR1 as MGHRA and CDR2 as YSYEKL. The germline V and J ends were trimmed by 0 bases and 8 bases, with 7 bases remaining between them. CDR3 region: CASSQDPAGYTF. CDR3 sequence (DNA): TGCGCCAGCAGCCAAGACCCGGCGGGCTACACCTTC.

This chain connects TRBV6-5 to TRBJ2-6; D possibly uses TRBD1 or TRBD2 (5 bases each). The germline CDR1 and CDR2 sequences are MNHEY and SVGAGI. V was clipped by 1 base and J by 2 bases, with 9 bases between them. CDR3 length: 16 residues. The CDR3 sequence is CASSYLTGPGANVLTF. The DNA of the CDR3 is TGTGCCAGCAGTTACTTAACGGGACCTGGGGCCAACGTCCTGACTTTC.

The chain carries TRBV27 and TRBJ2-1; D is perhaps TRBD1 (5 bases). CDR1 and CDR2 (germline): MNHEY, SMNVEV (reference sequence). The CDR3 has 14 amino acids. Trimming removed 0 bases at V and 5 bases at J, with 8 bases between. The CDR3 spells CASSLSGPNNEQFF. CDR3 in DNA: TGTGCCAGCAGTTTATCGGGGCCGAACAATGAGCAGTTCTTC.

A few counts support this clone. CDR3 residues: CATSSSGGYEQYF. CDR3 in DNA: TGTGCCACCAGCAGTTCAGGGGGCTACGAGCAGTACTTC. The rearrangement joins TRBV15 to TRBJ2-7; TRBD1 aligns across 7 bases. V was clipped by 3 bases and J by 3 bases; unmatched bases: 2. Germline V gene data show CDR1 as LNHNV and CDR2 as YYDKDF (reference sequence). The CDR3 extends over 13 amino acids.

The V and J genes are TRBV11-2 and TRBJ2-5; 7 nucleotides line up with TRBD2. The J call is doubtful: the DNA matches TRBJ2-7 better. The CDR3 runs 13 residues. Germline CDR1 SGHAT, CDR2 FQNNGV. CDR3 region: CASRPGGTYEQYF. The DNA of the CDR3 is TGTGCCAGCAGACCGGGAGGTACCTACGAGCAGTACTTC.

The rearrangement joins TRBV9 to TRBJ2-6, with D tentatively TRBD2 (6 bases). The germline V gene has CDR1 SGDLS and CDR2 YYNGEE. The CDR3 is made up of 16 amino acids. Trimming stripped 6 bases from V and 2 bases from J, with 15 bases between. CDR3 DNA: TGTGCCAGCAACCCTGAGTCGGGGGCTGGGGCCAACGTCCTGACTTTC. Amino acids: CASNPESGAGANVLTF.

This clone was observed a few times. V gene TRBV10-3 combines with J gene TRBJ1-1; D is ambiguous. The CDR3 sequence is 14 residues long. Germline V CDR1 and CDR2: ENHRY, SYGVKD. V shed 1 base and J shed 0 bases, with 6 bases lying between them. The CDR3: CAISEYSLNTEAFF. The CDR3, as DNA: TGTGCCATCAGTGAGTATTCCCTGAACACTGAAGCTTTCTTT.

The CDR3 loop is CASSYGIIDEKLFF. The CDR3 DNA sequence: TGTGCCAGCAGTTATGGGATTATAGATGAAAAACTGTTTTTT. This chain joins TRBV6-6 and TRBJ1-4; D is ambiguous. The CDR3 contains 14 residues. V was shortened by 3 bases and J by 6 bases, with 11 bases between the two germline ends. Germline V lookup: CDR1 MNHNY, CDR2 SVGAGI (reference sequence).

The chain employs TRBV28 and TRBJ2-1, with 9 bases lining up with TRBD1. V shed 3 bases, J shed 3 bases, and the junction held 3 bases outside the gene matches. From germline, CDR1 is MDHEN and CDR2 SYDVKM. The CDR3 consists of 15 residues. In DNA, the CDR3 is TGTGCCAGCAGTTTTGGGACAGGGCACTACAATGAGCAGTTCTTC. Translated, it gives CASSFGTGHYNEQFF.

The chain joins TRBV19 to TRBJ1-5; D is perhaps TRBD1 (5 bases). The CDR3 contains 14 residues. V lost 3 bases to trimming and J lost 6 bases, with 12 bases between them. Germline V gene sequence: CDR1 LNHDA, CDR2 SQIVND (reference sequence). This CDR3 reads CASSIVDTGQPQHF. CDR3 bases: TGTGCCAGTAGTATCGTGGACACGGGTCAGCCCCAGCATTTT.

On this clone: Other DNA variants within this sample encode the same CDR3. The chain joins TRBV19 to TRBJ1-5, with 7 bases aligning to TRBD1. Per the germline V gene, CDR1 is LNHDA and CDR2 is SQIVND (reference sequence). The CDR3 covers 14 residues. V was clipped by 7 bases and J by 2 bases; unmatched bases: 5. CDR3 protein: CASTYRGGNQPQHF. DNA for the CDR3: TGTGCCAGTACTTACAGGGGTGGCAATCAGCCCCAGCATTTT.

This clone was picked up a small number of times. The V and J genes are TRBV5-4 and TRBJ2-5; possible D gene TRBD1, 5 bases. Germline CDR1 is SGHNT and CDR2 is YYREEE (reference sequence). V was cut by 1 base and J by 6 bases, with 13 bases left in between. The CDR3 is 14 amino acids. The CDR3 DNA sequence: TGTGCCAGCAGCTTGTTTGGGGTGGGGCAGACCCAGTACTTC. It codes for CASSLFGVGQTQYF.

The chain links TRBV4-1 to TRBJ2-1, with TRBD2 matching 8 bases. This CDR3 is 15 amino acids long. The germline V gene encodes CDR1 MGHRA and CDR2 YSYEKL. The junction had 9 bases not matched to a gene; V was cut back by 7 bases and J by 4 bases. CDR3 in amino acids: CASNSISGVYNEQFF. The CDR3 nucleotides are TGCGCCAGCAACTCAATTAGCGGGGTGTACAATGAGCAGTTCTTC.

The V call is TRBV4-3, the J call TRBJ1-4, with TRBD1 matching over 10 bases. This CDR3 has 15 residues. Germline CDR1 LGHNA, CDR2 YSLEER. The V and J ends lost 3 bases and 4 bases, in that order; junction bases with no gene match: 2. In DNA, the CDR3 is TGCGCCAGCAGCCAGGGACAGGGGTTTAATGAAAAACTGTTTTTT. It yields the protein CASSQGQGFNEKLFF.

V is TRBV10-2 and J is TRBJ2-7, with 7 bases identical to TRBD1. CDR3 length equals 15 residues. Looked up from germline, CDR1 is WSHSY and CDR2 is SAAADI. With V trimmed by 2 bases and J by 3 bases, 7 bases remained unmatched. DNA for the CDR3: TGCGCCAGCAGTGAGGGGCAGGGGGATGTCTACGAGCAGTACTTC. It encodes CASSEGQGDVYEQYF.

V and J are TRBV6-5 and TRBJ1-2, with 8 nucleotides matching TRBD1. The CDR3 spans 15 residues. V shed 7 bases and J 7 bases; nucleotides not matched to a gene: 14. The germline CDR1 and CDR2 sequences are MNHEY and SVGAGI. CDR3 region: CASTEQPDRAGGYTF. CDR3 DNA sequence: TGTGCCAGCACCGAACAACCGGACAGGGCCGGTGGCTACACCTTC.

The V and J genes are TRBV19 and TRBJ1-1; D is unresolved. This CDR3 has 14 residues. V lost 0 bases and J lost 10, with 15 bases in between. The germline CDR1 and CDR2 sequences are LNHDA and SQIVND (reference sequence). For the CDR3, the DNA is TGTGCCAGTAGTATAGATCTTGAGTTCACCGGAGCTTTCTTT. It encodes CASSIDLEFTGAFF. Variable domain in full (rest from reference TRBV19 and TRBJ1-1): DGGITQSPKYLFRKEGQNVTLSCEQNLNHDAMYWYRQDPGQGLRLIYYSQIVNDFQKGDIAEGYSVSREKKESFPLTVTSAQKNPTAFYLCASSIDLEFTGAFFGQGTRLTVV.